This TCR beta chain was found in a study of OX40 agonist ivuxolimab in advanced cancers. For the study at large: Subjects had a mean age of about 60 years, with a range of roughly 20 to 79; almost 85% were male.

Study observations and caveats: Both CD4+ and CD8+ T cell populations in blood had undergone clonal expansion by week 6 at 0.1 to 3.0 mg/kg. The study found that CD8+ T cells averaged more expanded clones than CD4+.

Trimming removed 2 bases from V and 6 bases from J, with 20 bases in between. Germline V CDR1 and CDR2: KGHSH, LQKENI. The CDR3 runs 16 residues. Sequenced by immunoSEQ multiplex PCR; TCRdb stores in-frame clones only, minus some. The sample lists under 65,000 clones, less than 90% occurring once. This clone was observed a handful of times. The antigen remains unidentified. Sequenced here: CD4+ or CD8+ T cells sorted from blood, sampled in a trial of the OX40 agonist ivuxolimab. The chain is built from TRBV18 and TRBJ2-7; D might be TRBD2 (5 bases). This clonotype was obtained from an adult with an advanced solid tumor such as melanoma, head and neck, liver or kidney cancer. The CDR3, as DNA: TGTGCCAGCTCACCATCGAGGGAGCGATTTTCAAGCGAGCAGTACTTC. As protein: CASSPSRERFSSEQYF.